The 7 T cell receptor beta chains reported below all come from one sample, sequenced in a study of molecular identifiers for immune sequencing clone quantification. TCRdb recomputed calls from the PCR reads with MiXCR, one row per CDR3 protein. Of hundreds of thousands of distinct CDR3 sequences in the sample, 25% are singletons; the top ten hold roughly 0.83%. The sequencing input was naive CD8+ T cells from blood, with Jurkat cell RNA spiked in. Subset in this sample: FACS-sorted CD8+CD4-CCR7+CD45RA+ naive T cells. Source of these receptors: a human donor in good health. Some libraries in this study had Jurkat cell RNA spiked in.

The chain carries TRBV6-5 and TRBJ2-7; D is uncertain. Germline loops: CDR1 MNHEY, CDR2 SVGAGI. Trimming shortened V by 2 bases and J by 0 bases, and 11 bases separated the two germline ends. The CDR3 is 15 residues long. This chain's CDR3 is CASSYQVSSSYEQYF. CDR3 DNA: TGTGCCAGCAGTTACCAGGTCTCGAGCTCCTACGAGCAGTACTTC.

This clonotype was observed many times. The rearrangement links TRBV12-3 or TRBV12-4 to TRBJ2-3, with 12 bases identical to TRBD2. With V trimmed by 6 bases and J by 2 bases, 18 bases remained unmatched. The CDR3 extends over 20 amino acids. The CDR3 DNA is TGTGCCAGCAGCCTCTCGCCAACTAGCGGGGGGCTGTCTGACACAGATACGCAGTATTTT. Encoded protein: CASSLSPTSGGLSDTDTQYF.

The table lists this clonotype with many counts. This chain uses TRBV6-6 with TRBJ1-6; the D is unclear. Germline CDR1 MNHNY, CDR2 SVGAGI (reference sequence). The V end lost 10 bases, the J end lost 8 bases, and 15 bases lay between the germline ends. The CDR3 covers 13 residues. The CDR3 is CAIQASLDSPLHF. The CDR3 nucleotides read TGTGCCATACAAGCGAGCTTGGATTCACCCCTCCACTTT.

This sequence joins TRBV19 and TRBJ1-1; 7 bases map to TRBD1. Germline values: CDR1 LNHDA, CDR2 SQIVND (reference sequence). Trimming cost V 1 base and J 4 bases; bases outside gene matches: 3. The CDR3 is 14 residues long. The CDR3 nucleotides read TGTGCCAGTAGTATAGGGGGACAGTTCACTGAAGCTTTCTTT. Its protein product is CASSIGGQFTEAFF. Full variable domain (remainder filled in from reference TRBV19 and TRBJ1-1): DGGITQSPKYLFRKEGQNVTLSCEQNLNHDAMYWYRQDPGQGLRLIYYSQIVNDFQKGDIAEGYSVSREKKESFPLTVTSAQKNPTAFYLCASSIGGQFTEAFFGQGTRLTVV.

The sample holds a few counts of this clonotype. The V call is TRBV28, the J call TRBJ2-2, with 16 bases that match TRBD2. Germline V gene data show CDR1 as MDHEN and CDR2 as SYDVKM. V lost 5 bases and J lost 5; bases outside the gene matches: 8. The CDR3 has 18 residues. CDR3 DNA: TGTGCCAGCAGTCTGGGACTAGCGGGAGGGCGAGGTACCGGGGAGCTGTTTTTT. Residues: CASSLGLAGGRGTGELFF.

This clonotype was counted between two and nine times. This CDR3 reads CASSLVPDRGDTEAFF. The CDR3 nucleotides are TGTGCCAGCAGTTTAGTCCCGGACAGGGGAGACACTGAAGCTTTCTTT. The J gene is TRBJ1-1, the V gene TRBV12-3 or TRBV12-4, with TRBD1 identical over 9 bases. The CDR3 runs 16 residues. With V trimmed by 1 base and J by 3 bases, 6 bases remained unmatched.

Comments on this clonotype: A clone one base away is much larger, so this may be a read error. This chain joins TRBV6-6 and TRBJ2-3; tentatively, D is TRBD1 (5 bases). The CDR3 runs 13 residues. The germline V gene encodes CDR1 MNHNY and CDR2 SVGAGI (reference sequence). CDR3 bases: TGTGCCAGCAGTGCGGCCCGCACAGGTACGCAGTATTTT. Its protein product is CASSAARTGTQYF.